Below, 2 T cell receptor beta chains from the same sample are listed, as sequenced in a study of T cells in Graves' hyperthyroidism and ophthalmopathy. Template material for amplifying TCR beta CDR3 regions consisted of RNA transcripts. HTBI primers were the set used in a first-round RT-PCR of the TCR CDR3. TCRdb called the multiplex PCR reads again in MiXCR, with one record for every CDR3 protein. The sample lists about 840,000 distinct CDR3 sequences, about two fifths occurring once. The sequenced sample was blood. These receptors were taken from a man younger than 35 with Graves' hyperthyroidism.

About this clonotype itself: A single base separates this from a much larger clone, so it may be a read error. V usage is TRBV7-2 and J usage is TRBJ2-7, with 8 bases that match TRBD2. Germline V CDR1 and CDR2: SGHTA, FQGNSA. This CDR3 is built from 13 residues. CDR3: CVSSLAGGSEQYF. The CDR3 DNA reads as TGTGTCAGCAGCTTGGCGGGAGGTAGCGAGCAGTACTTC.

This chain links TRBV7-8 with TRBJ1-2; TRBD1 is a possible D gene (6 bases). V was pared by 3 bases and J by 4 bases, with 12 bases between. Per the germline V gene, CDR1 is SGHVS and CDR2 is FQNEAQ. The CDR3 loop spans 14 amino acids. CDR3 sequence reads: CASSFGTSSYGYTF. CDR3 bases: TGTGCCAGCAGCTTCGGGACATCTTCCTATGGCTACACCTTC.